These 16 T cell receptor beta chains originate from one sample sequenced in a study of shared clonotypes between healthy human individuals. CD8 cells regarded as naive lacked CD45RO, were positively chosen for CCR7, and omitted terminally differentiated effector memory CD45RA+ cells. Clones were sequenced by immunoSEQ multiplex PCR, and TCRdb holds only the in-frame ones, with some missing. Altogether 550,000 to 600,000 clones are present, 95% to 98% being singletons, with the ten largest covering 0.3%. The sample was naive CD8+ T cells sorted from blood. The receptors were gathered from a man in his thirties or forties in good health.

The table lists this clone with a few counts. The junction does not match germline at one end; this may be a read error. The genes are TRBV9 and TRBJ1-2; D ambiguous. Looked up from germline, CDR1 is SGDLS and CDR2 is YYNGEE. This CDR3 contains 10 residues. CDR3 DNA sequence: TGTGCCAGCAGCGGCCCGCCTCTCATCTTC. This gives the protein CASSGPPLIF.

The genes are TRBV9 and TRBJ1-2, with D perhaps matching TRBD1 (6 bases). The V end lost 0 bases, the J end lost 2 bases, and 20 bases lay between the germline ends. CDR1 and CDR2 from the germline V gene are SGDLS and YYNGEE. This CDR3 spans 18 amino acids. The CDR3 DNA follows: TGTGCCAGCAGCGTAGACTCCATGGGTCGACAGGAAAACTATGGCTACACCTTC. Amino acids: CASSVDSMGRQENYGYTF.

This chain joins TRBV5-1 and TRBJ2-7, with 7 bases aligning to TRBD1. Germline CDR1 reads SGHRS; CDR2 reads YFSETQ. The CDR3 runs to 16 residues. The trim removed 3 bases at V and 6 bases at J, leaving 15 bases unmatched. The CDR3 DNA sequence: TGCGCCAGCAGCTGGGGGACAGCCCTTGGTCCACTCGAGCAGTACTTC. Amino acids: CASSWGTALGPLEQYF.

V and J are TRBV7-9 and TRBJ2-7; maybe TRBD1 (6 bases). Per the germline V gene, CDR1 is SEHNR and CDR2 is FQNEAQ (reference sequence). Between the trimmed V and J ends, which lost 5 bases and 6 bases, there was a span of 14 bases. This CDR3 region has 13 residues. The CDR3 reads CASSLPSGVEQYF. CDR3 nucleotide sequence: TGTGCCAGCAGCCTCCCCTCAGGGGTCGAGCAGTACTTC.

About this clone: Relative to the germline gene, one junction end is altered; a read error may explain this. This chain uses TRBV4-1 with TRBJ1-1; D uncertain. CDR3 length equals 14 residues. Germline V gene sequence: CDR1 MGHRA, CDR2 YSYEKL. The CDR3 bases are TGCGCCAGCAGGCAAGGTTCTTGGGACACTGAAGCTTTCTTT. Protein sequence: CASRQGSWDTEAFF.

The genes are TRBV7-2 and TRBJ2-1; tentative D call: TRBD2 (5 bases). Germline loops: CDR1 SGHTA, CDR2 FQGNSA. V was cut by 5 bases and J by 6 bases, with 14 bases left in between. This CDR3 has 14 amino acids. Here the CDR3 reads CASSPSGEFNEQFF. The DNA for the CDR3 is TGTGCCAGCAGCCCTTCTGGGGAGTTCAATGAGCAGTTCTTC.

The chain links TRBV6-6 to TRBJ1-1, with TRBD1 matching over 8 bases. V was clipped by 2 bases and J by 1 base; unmatched bases: 6. CDR3 length: 16 residues. Germline CDR1 MNHNY, CDR2 SVGAGI (reference sequence). CDR3 sequence: CASSYDRGTGNTEAFF. The DNA of the CDR3 is TGTGCCAGCAGTTACGACAGGGGTACGGGGAACACTGAAGCTTTCTTT.

This clone appeared a single time. The chain combines TRBV5-6 with TRBJ2-2, with D possibly TRBD2 on 5 matching bases. The V end was cut by 4 bases, the J end by 2 bases, with 15 bases between. Germline V gene data show CDR1 as SGHDT and CDR2 as YYEEEE. CDR3 length: 16 amino acids. CDR3 nucleotides: TGTGCCAGCAGCACGGCCGGGAACCTTAACACCGGGGAGCTGTTTTTT. Translation: CASSTAGNLNTGELFF.

As for this clone: Other nucleotide sequences in the sample specify the same CDR3. The chain has TRBV6-5 and TRBJ2-1; D is unclear. V was shortened by 0 bases and J by 9 bases, with 3 bases between the two germline ends. The CDR3 totals 11 residues. Looked up from germline, CDR1 is MNHEY and CDR2 is SVGAGI. DNA of the CDR3: TGTGCCAGCAGTTACTCTCGTGAGCAGTTCTTC. It is translated as CASSYSREQFF.

The genes are TRBV25-1 and TRBJ2-7; TRBD2 matches at 7 bases. Germline assignment: CDR1 MGHDK and CDR2 SYGVNS. V was pared by 2 bases and J by 7 bases, with 8 bases of the junction left unmatched. The CDR3 is made up of 14 amino acids. The CDR3 loop is CASSENGWGGEQYF. CDR3 nucleotide sequence: TGTGCCAGCAGTGAAAACGGTTGGGGAGGGGAGCAGTACTTC.

This rearrangement joins TRBV7-9 to TRBJ1-2; 9 nucleotides align to TRBD1. V trimming: 5 bases; J trimming: 4 bases; junction bases outside the gene matches: 8. The CDR3 sequence is 15 residues long. The germline gives CDR1 SEHNR, CDR2 FQNEAQ (reference sequence). The CDR3 coding sequence is TGTGCCAGCAGCCCCGGACAGGGGCGTAGCTATGGCTACACCTTC. Amino acid sequence: CASSPGQGRSYGYTF.

This chain connects TRBV18 to TRBJ2-6, with 9 bases that match TRBD1. This CDR3 is built from 16 residues. Germline CDR1 and CDR2: KGHSH and LQKENI. V shed 3 bases, J shed 4 bases, and the junction held 4 bases outside the gene matches. The CDR3 DNA reads TGTGCCAGCTCACCGGACAGGGGTTTGGGGGCCAACGTCCTGACTTTC. Protein product: CASSPDRGLGANVLTF.

The J gene is TRBJ2-2, the V gene TRBV4-2; TRBD1 matches 7 bases. Trimming removed 1 base from V and 4 bases from J; junction bases left unmatched: 6. The germline CDR1 and CDR2 sequences are LGHNA and YNFKEQ. The CDR3 covers 16 residues. The DNA for the CDR3 is TGTGCCAGCAGCCAAGGTCAGGGGGTCGGCACCGGGGAGCTGTTTTTT. Protein product: CASSQGQGVGTGELFF.

This sequence joins TRBV6-1 and TRBJ2-1; TRBD1 is a possible D gene (6 bases). Germline loops: CDR1 MNHNS, CDR2 SASEGT. CDR3 length equals 12 residues. V gave up 6 bases and J gave up 3 bases, with 6 bases separating them. The chain's CDR3 is CASRDSYNEQFF. CDR3 bases: TGTGCCAGCAGGGACAGCTACAATGAGCAGTTCTTC.

The chain combines TRBV21-1 with TRBJ2-7; the table's D gene call, TRBD2, was not cross checked with the DNA. TRBV21-1 is annotated as a pseudogene. CDR3 length: 16 amino acids. CDR3 in DNA: TGTGCCAGCAGCCGTGGGACGACCCGGGAGCAGTACGAGCAGTACTTC. Translation gives CASSRGTTREQYEQYF.

The gene calls are TRBV9 and TRBJ1-2; D gene unclear. V was pared by 10 bases and J by 2 bases, with 12 bases between. In germline, CDR1 is SGDLS, CDR2 YYNGEE. The CDR3 has 12 amino acids. CDR3 DNA: TGTGCCTCTAGGGCGGGAAACTATGGCTACACCTTC. It is translated as CASRAGNYGYTF. Full variable domain (remainder filled in from reference TRBV9 and TRBJ1-2): DSGVTQTPKHLITATGQRVTLRCSPRSGDLSVYWYQQSLDQGLQFLIQYYNGEERAKGNILERFSAQQFPDLHSELNLSSLELGDSALYFCASRAGNYGYTFGSGTRLTVV.